This TCR beta chain was retrieved from a study of blood T cell repertoires in COVID-19. Study at large: Researchers got acute and convalescent COVID-19 samples from the United States, Italy and Spain. PBMCs, B-cell-depleted T cells, or T cells provided the cDNA or gDNA that made up the material.

Germline-derived CDR1 and CDR2 are SGDLS and YYNGEE. V lost 0 bases, J lost 5 bases, and 5 bases stayed unmatched. CDR3 size: 16 residues. Cohort placement rested on clinical history that participants reported themselves. Per the original methods: Amplification from reference gene primers served as the basis for estimated nucleated cell counts. Profiling relied on immunoSEQ multiplex PCR, and the TCRdb table lists in-frame clones only, not all of them. D and trimming come from the DNA, and the V and J calls and clone size come from that table. Of fewer than 350,000 clones listed, around 91% are singletons.

The sequencing sample was made of PBMCs or T cells enriched from blood (not recorded which). The sequence was collected from a young woman with acute COVID-19. The rearrangement links TRBV9 to TRBJ2-3, with 11 bases identical to TRBD2. CDR3 DNA: TGTGCCAGCAGCGTAGAACTAGCGGGAGCCCAAGATACGCAGTATTTT. This sequence encodes CASSVELAGAQDTQYF.